This T cell receptor beta chain was found in a study of blood T cell repertoires in COVID-19. Using immunoSEQ multiplex PCR, the repertoire was profiled, and TCRdb retains in-frame clones only, with some absent. In the table there are fewer than 100,000 clones, 87% of which are singletons. Per the germline V gene, CDR1 is SGHDT and CDR2 is YYEEEE. CDR3 length: 14 residues. V lost 4 bases and J lost 8, with 18 bases in between. This rearrangement joins TRBV5-6 to TRBJ1-2, with a possible D match to TRBD1 (5 bases). Sequenced: peripheral blood. This receptor was identified in a man between 70 and 80 years old with acute or convalescent COVID-19. CDR3: CASSPQLQVGGYTF. The DNA for the CDR3 is TGTGCCAGCAGCCCGCAGCTACAGGTTGGCGGCTACACCTTC.